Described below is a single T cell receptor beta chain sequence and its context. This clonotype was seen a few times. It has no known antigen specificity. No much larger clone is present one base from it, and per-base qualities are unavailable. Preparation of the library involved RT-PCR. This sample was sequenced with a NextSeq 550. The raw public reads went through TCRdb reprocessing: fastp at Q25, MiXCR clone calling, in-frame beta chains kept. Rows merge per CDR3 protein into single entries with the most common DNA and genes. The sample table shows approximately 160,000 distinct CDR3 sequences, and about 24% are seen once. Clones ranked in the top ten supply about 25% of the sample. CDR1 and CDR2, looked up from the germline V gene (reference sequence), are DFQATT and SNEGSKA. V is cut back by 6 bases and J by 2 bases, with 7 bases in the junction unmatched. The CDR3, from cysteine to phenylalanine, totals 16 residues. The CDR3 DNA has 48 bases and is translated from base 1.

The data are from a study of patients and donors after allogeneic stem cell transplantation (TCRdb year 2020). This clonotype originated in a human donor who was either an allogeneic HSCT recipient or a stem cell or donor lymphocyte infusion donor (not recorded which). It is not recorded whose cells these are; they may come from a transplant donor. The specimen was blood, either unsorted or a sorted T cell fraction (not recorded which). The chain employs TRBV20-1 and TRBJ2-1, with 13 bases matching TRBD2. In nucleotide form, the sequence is TGCAGTGCCAGGACTAGCGGGGGCCCCCCCTACAATGAGCAGTTCTTC. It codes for CSARTSGGPPYNEQFF.